The entry below describes one T cell receptor (beta chain). Its antigen remains unidentified. V was pared by 0 bases and J by 0 bases, with 6 bases of the junction left unmatched. This CDR3 region has 16 residues. Looked up from germline, CDR1 is GTSNPN and CDR2 is SVGIG (reference sequence). This record belongs to a study of T cell clonotyping in hematopoietic cell transplantation. Time point given: recipient sample about 28 days before transplant, after cytoreduction. Only in-frame clones appear in the TCRdb table, and some are missing; sequencing was by immunoSEQ multiplex PCR. The table has around 25,000 clones, 60% to 80% seen once; the top ten hold about 5.9%. Notes on the study in general: Graft donor and pretransplant recipient Inverse Simpson Index values predicted broader posttransplant TCR diversity.

Material: peripheral blood mononuclear cells, obtained before stem cell transplant. The sequence came from a man in his fifties or sixties with myelodysplastic syndrome. Some clones in this sample may be carry-over from other donors' samples. J is TRBJ2-7 and V is TRBV30; 9 bases line up with TRBD2. The DNA of the CDR3 is TGTGCCTGGAGTGTGCTAGCGGGGCTAAACTCCTACGAGCAGTACTTC. Residues: CAWSVLAGLNSYEQYF.